The 7 T cell receptor beta chains below come from one sample, sequenced in a study of T-cell reconstitution after alpha-beta-depleted transplantation in children. The TCRbeta library incorporated unique molecular identifiers. TCRdb reprocessed the PCR reads with MiXCR, giving one entry per CDR3 protein. The sample lists a few hundred thousand distinct CDR3 sequences, 11% seen once, with over 4.5% in the top ten. The sequencing here drew on PBMCs from the stem cell graft donor, taken from the stem cell graft. These receptors were taken from a human donor who donated a stem cell graft to a child with acute myeloid leukemia.

The V and J genes are TRBV30 and TRBJ2-1; tentative D call: TRBD1 (6 bases). The CDR3 consists of 16 residues. Germline V gene data show CDR1 as GTSNPN and CDR2 as SVGIG (reference sequence). V lost 0 bases, J lost 5 bases, and 17 bases lay in between. Here the CDR3 DNA reads TGTGCCTGGAGTGTACGGCAGGGGTTCGGACACAATGAGCAGTTCTTC. Translating gives CAWSVRQGFGHNEQFF.

This clonotype was counted only a few times. The chain combines TRBV6-5 with TRBJ2-1, with D perhaps TRBD1 or TRBD2 (5 bases each). The CDR3 consists of 15 residues. The V gene's germline CDR1 is MNHEY and CDR2 SVGAGI. V lost 0 bases, J lost 5 bases, and 11 bases lay in between. The CDR3 loop reads CASSYSGVFHNEQFF. The CDR3 DNA sequence: TGTGCCAGCAGTTACTCGGGGGTCTTCCACAATGAGCAGTTCTTC.

This sequence joins TRBV5-1 and TRBJ1-2; 12 nucleotides line up with TRBD1. Looked up from germline, CDR1 is SGHRS and CDR2 is YFSETQ. Germline trimming cut 4 bases from V and 3 bases from J; bases unmatched to any gene: 7. The CDR3 spans 16 residues. CDR3 residues: CASSLGTGGSDYGYTF. The CDR3 nucleotides read TGCGCCAGCAGCCTCGGGACAGGGGGCTCAGACTATGGCTACACCTTC.

V and J are TRBV27 and TRBJ2-5; D not certain. Germline loops: CDR1 MNHEY, CDR2 SMNVEV (reference sequence). This CDR3 has 17 amino acids. V shed 5 bases and J shed 7 bases, with 26 bases lying between them. The CDR3, as DNA: TGTGCCAGCAGTGGATTCCCACCGACGGACCCAAAGGGGACCCAGTACTTC. Translating it yields CASSGFPPTDPKGTQYF.

This clonotype occurred a few times. The rearrangement uses TRBV10-3 and TRBJ2-7; 8 nucleotides line up with TRBD2. Germline trimming cut 4 bases from V and 0 bases from J; bases unmatched to any gene: 8. Germline CDR1 and CDR2: ENHRY and SYGVKD. CDR3 length: 16 amino acids. The CDR3 spells CAISGATSGSSYEQYF. Here the CDR3 DNA reads TGTGCCATCAGTGGCGCAACTAGCGGAAGCTCCTACGAGCAGTACTTC.

The chain recombines TRBV5-1 with TRBJ2-7; 7 positions match TRBD2. Germline-derived CDR1 and CDR2 are SGHRS and YFSETQ. The junction had 21 bases not matched to a gene; V was cut back by 3 bases and J by 0 bases. CDR3 length: 20 amino acids. CDR3 nucleotides: TGCGCCAGCAGCTCCCCCATGCGGGAGACGTCGGTTGATTTCTCCTACGAGCAGTACGTC. Protein product: CASSSPMRETSVDFSYEQYV.

The chain joins TRBV20-1 to TRBJ2-7; D is ambiguous. The CDR3 runs 14 residues. CDR1 and CDR2 from the germline V gene are DFQATT and SNEGSKA (reference sequence). The germline V and J ends were trimmed by 3 bases and 3 bases, with 15 bases remaining between them. The CDR3: CSARGSESGYEQYF. As DNA, the CDR3 is TGCAGTGCTAGGGGCTCGGAGTCTGGCTACGAGCAGTACTTC.